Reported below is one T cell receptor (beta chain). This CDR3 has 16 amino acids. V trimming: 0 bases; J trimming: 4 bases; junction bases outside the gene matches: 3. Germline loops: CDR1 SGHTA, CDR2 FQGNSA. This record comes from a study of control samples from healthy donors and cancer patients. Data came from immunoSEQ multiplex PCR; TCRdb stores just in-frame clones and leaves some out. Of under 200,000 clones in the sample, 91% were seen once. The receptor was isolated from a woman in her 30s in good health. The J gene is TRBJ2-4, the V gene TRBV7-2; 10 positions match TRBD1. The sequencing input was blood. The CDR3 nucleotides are TGTGCCAGCAGCTTAGCCCCGGGACAGGGGAAAAACATTCAGTACTTC. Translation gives CASSLAPGQGKNIQYF.